This T cell receptor beta chain appears in the sequencing data of a study of cytomegalovirus exposure and HLA in healthy donors. Per germline, CDR1 SGHRS and CDR2 YFSETQ. The CDR3 has 15 residues. J gave up 9 bases and V 1 base, and 10 bases lay outside the gene matches. Use of 60 Vbeta and 13 Jbeta primers characterized the PCR. Assay used: immunoSEQ multiplex PCR; TCRdb lists only in-frame clones, some missing. Here the sample spans around 130,000 clones, roughly 77% being singletons. Only one count was recorded for this clone. The source of this sequence is a woman aged 40 to 49 in good health and CMV-seropositive. The V and J genes are TRBV5-1 and TRBJ2-1; 7 bases line up with TRBD2. Sequencing was performed on PBMCs. The CDR3 reads CASSLSASGDAEQFF. The CDR3 DNA reads as TGCGCCAGCAGCTTGTCAGCTAGCGGTGACGCTGAGCAGTTCTTC.